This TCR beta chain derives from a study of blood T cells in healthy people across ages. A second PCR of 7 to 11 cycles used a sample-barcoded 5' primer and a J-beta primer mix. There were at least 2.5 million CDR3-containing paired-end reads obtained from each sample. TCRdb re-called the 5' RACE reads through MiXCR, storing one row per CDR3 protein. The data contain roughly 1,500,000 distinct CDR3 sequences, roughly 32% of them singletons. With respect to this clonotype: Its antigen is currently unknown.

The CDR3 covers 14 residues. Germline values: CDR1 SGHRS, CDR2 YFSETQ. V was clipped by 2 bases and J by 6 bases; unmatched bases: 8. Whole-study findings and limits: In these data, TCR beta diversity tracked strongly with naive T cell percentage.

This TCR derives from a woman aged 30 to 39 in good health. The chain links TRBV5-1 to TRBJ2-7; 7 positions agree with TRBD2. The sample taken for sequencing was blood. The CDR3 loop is CASSFGGGPSEQYF. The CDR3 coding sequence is TGCGCCAGCAGCTTCGGCGGGGGACCCTCCGAGCAGTACTTC.